A single sample gave rise to the 14 T cell receptor beta chains below, sequenced in a study of cytomegalovirus exposure and HLA in healthy donors. Researchers ran the PCR with 60 Vbeta and 13 Jbeta primers. The repertoire was sequenced with immunoSEQ multiplex PCR; TCRdb's copy has only in-frame clones and lacks some. The table records under 200,000 clones, roughly 80% of them present only once. Sequencing was performed on PBMCs. These receptors were collected from a male donor in good health and CMV-seronegative.

This sequence joins TRBV15 and TRBJ1-1; 10 bases line up with TRBD1. J was trimmed by 4 bases and V by 0 bases; bases with no gene match: 2. In germline, CDR1 is LNHNV, CDR2 YYDKDF (reference sequence). The CDR3 loop spans 15 amino acids. The CDR3 loop reads CATSRDRDRGTEAFF. CDR3 coding DNA: TGTGCCACCAGCAGAGATCGGGACAGGGGCACTGAAGCTTTCTTT. Together with reference TRBV15 and TRBJ1-1, the CDR3 gives the full variable domain: DAMVIQNPRYQVTQFGKPVTLSCSQTLNHNVMYWYQQKSSQAPKLLFHYYDKDFNNEADTPDNFQSRRPNTSFCFLDIRSPGLGDTAMYLCATSRDRDRGTEAFFGQGTRLTVV.

This clone was seen only a few times. J is TRBJ2-7 and V is TRBV5-1, with 9 nucleotides matching TRBD1. Germline V gene sequence: CDR1 SGHRS, CDR2 YFSETQ. The CDR3 runs 15 residues. The junction had 5 bases not matched to a gene; V was cut back by 0 bases and J by 4 bases. This chain's CDR3 is CASSLARTGVYEQYF. CDR3 DNA: TGCGCCAGCAGCTTGGCCAGGACAGGGGTGTACGAGCAGTACTTC.

The rearrangement links TRBV9 to TRBJ1-2, with TRBD1 identical over 9 bases. The length of the CDR3 is 15 residues. Germline V gene lookup returns CDR1 SGDLS and CDR2 YYNGEE. The ends lost 2 bases at V and 0 bases at J; junction bases unmatched: 2. The CDR3 sequence: CASSVGQGANYGYTF. The DNA for the CDR3 is TGTGCCAGCAGCGTGGGACAGGGAGCTAACTATGGCTACACCTTC. The full variable domain, with the rest looked up from reference TRBV9 and TRBJ1-2, is DSGVTQTPKHLITATGQRVTLRCSPRSGDLSVYWYQQSLDQGLQFLIQYYNGEERAKGNILERFSAQQFPDLHSELNLSSLELGDSALYFCASSVGQGANYGYTFGSGTRLTVV.

The gene calls are TRBV19 and TRBJ1-5; no definite D call. CDR1 is LNHDA and CDR2 is SQIVND in the germline V gene (reference sequence). The CDR3 is 12 residues long. Trimming took 3 bases from V and 6 from J, leaving 6 bases between them. The CDR3 DNA sequence: TGTGCCAGTAGTATCCGTCCTCAGCCCCAGCATTTT. The encoded protein is CASSIRPQPQHF.

V and J are TRBV30 and TRBJ1-4; no firm D call. Per the germline V gene, CDR1 is GTSNPN and CDR2 is SVGIG (reference sequence). The ends were cut back, 8 bases at V and 8 bases at J, with 18 bases in the middle. This CDR3 has 13 amino acids. CDR3 nucleotide sequence: TGTGCCGGCGACTCGGGTCAGCGCGAAAAACTGTTTTTT. It encodes CAGDSGQREKLFF.

The chain couples TRBV7-6 to TRBJ1-4; D perhaps matches TRBD1 (6 bases). Trimming left V 5 bases short and J 8 bases short, with 12 bases between. Per germline, CDR1 SGHVS and CDR2 FNYEAQ. The CDR3 totals 13 residues. The chain's CDR3 is CASSREDREKLFF. DNA of the CDR3: TGTGCCAGCAGCCGGGAGGACAGAGAAAAACTGTTTTTT.

The J gene is TRBJ2-3, the V gene TRBV7-3, with unresolved D. This CDR3 has 16 residues. Germline V gene lookup returns CDR1 SGHTA and CDR2 FQGTGA. Trimming took 1 base from V and 1 from J, leaving 12 bases between them. The DNA of the CDR3 is TGTGCCAGCAGCTTAAGTAGGAGCCCGGGCACAGATACGCAGTATTTT. The encoded protein is CASSLSRSPGTDTQYF.

Written as DNA, the CDR3 is TGTGCCATCAGTACATCCGGGACTAGCGGGGGCACCCTCTACAATGAGCAGTTCTTC. As protein: CAISTSGTSGGTLYNEQFF. The rearrangement links TRBV10-3 to TRBJ2-1; TRBD2 matches 14 bases. Trimming cost V 5 bases and J 3 bases; bases outside gene matches: 12. Looked up from germline, CDR1 is ENHRY and CDR2 is SYGVKD. This CDR3 spans 19 amino acids.

The chain is built from TRBV4-2 and TRBJ2-3; possibly TRBD2 for D (5 bases). Trimming took 3 bases from V and 2 from J, leaving 9 bases between them. From germline, CDR1 is LGHNA and CDR2 YNFKEQ. This CDR3 is built from 14 residues. The chain's CDR3 is CASSHAGPTDTQYF. CDR3 DNA: TGTGCCAGCAGCCATGCGGGCCCCACAGATACGCAGTATTTT.

The chain uses TRBV11-2 and TRBJ1-2, with a tentative D call TRBD1 (6 bases). The CDR3 covers 13 residues. V dropped 2 bases and J dropped 8 bases, with 12 bases sitting between them. Germline V gives CDR1 SGHAT, CDR2 FQNNGV. CDR3 in amino acids: CASSLRQEMGYTF. The CDR3 coding sequence is TGTGCCAGCAGCTTACGACAGGAGATGGGCTACACCTTC.

The chain employs TRBV19 and TRBJ1-4, with a possible D match to TRBD1 (5 bases). Germline V gene data show CDR1 as LNHDA and CDR2 as SQIVND (reference sequence). This CDR3 is 15 amino acids long. Trimming cost V 7 bases and J 0 bases, with 12 bases left between them. The CDR3 reads CASTGPASTNEKLFF. In nucleotides, the CDR3 is TGTGCCAGTACAGGGCCCGCGTCAACTAATGAAAAACTGTTTTTT.

This clone was counted a few times. The CDR3 here is CASSVQTRAYNEQFF. CDR3 nucleotide sequence: TGTGCCAGCAGTGTTCAAACGAGGGCTTACAATGAGCAGTTCTTC. The chain carries TRBV2 and TRBJ2-1; perhaps TRBD2 as D (5 bases). Germline V gene data show CDR1 as SNHLY and CDR2 as FYNNEI. Between the trimmed V and J ends, which lost 4 bases and 4 bases, there was a span of 14 bases. CDR3 length equals 15 residues.

This CDR3 reads CASNDRVNTEAFF. The DNA of the CDR3 is TGTGCCAGCAATGACAGAGTTAACACTGAAGCTTTCTTT. The V call is TRBV6-5, the J call TRBJ1-1; D perhaps matches TRBD1 (5 bases). This CDR3 is 13 amino acids long. Germline CDR1 MNHEY, CDR2 SVGAGI. The germline V and J ends were trimmed by 7 bases and 2 bases, with 11 bases remaining between them.

V is TRBV7-9 and J is TRBJ2-2, with 7 nucleotides matching TRBD1. Germline V gene lookup returns CDR1 SEHNR and CDR2 FQNEAQ (reference sequence). Trimming cost V 5 bases and J 6 bases; bases outside gene matches: 6. This CDR3 spans 14 amino acids. CDR3 nucleotides: TGTGCCAGCAGCCAGACAGGGTTTCCCGGGGAGCTGTTTTTT. Translated, it gives CASSQTGFPGELFF.